Shown below are 9 T cell receptor beta chains from a single sample sequenced in a study of blood T cell repertoires in COVID-19. Some clones are missing from TCRdb's copy, which holds only in-frame ones; the method was immunoSEQ multiplex PCR. The data contain over 45,000 clones, roughly 84% of them singletons. The sequenced material came from peripheral blood. The receptors come from a man between 65 and 85 years old with acute or convalescent COVID-19.

V and J are TRBV24-1 and TRBJ1-1, with D unresolved. This CDR3 region has 13 residues. The germline gives CDR1 KGHDR, CDR2 SFDVKD. With 4 bases removed from V and 0 bases from J, the gap between germline ends came to 5 bases. The CDR3 sequence: CATSEAMNTEAFF. Here the CDR3 DNA reads TGTGCCACCAGTGAGGCAATGAACACTGAAGCTTTCTTT.

The chain uses TRBV30 and TRBJ1-5, with D tentatively TRBD1 (5 bases). V was cut by 0 bases and J by 2 bases, with 11 bases left in between. CDR3 length equals 15 residues. Germline V gene data show CDR1 as GTSNPN and CDR2 as SVGIG (reference sequence). CDR3 residues: CAWSVLGPGNQPQHF. The DNA for the CDR3 is TGTGCCTGGAGTGTTCTGGGGCCCGGCAATCAGCCCCAGCATTTT.

The chain joins TRBV29-1 to TRBJ2-3, with D maybe TRBD1 (6 bases). The germline gives CDR1 SQVTM, CDR2 ANQGSEA. Trimming cost V 6 bases and J 4 bases, with 14 bases left between them. The CDR3 is 13 amino acids. The CDR3 DNA follows: TGCAGCGTCACGAGCAGGGGAGCAGATACGCAGTATTTT. Its protein is CSVTSRGADTQYF.

Only one count was recorded for this clone. This chain links TRBV13 with TRBJ2-2; D is unclear. The ends were cut back, 6 bases at V and 6 bases at J, with 14 bases in the middle. Per the germline V gene, CDR1 is PRHDT and CDR2 is FYEKMQ (reference sequence). CDR3 length equals 14 residues. The CDR3 sequence: CASSSPTSAGELFF. CDR3 sequence (DNA): TGTGCCAGCAGTTCCCCTACCTCCGCCGGGGAGCTGTTTTTT. Full variable domain (remainder filled in from reference TRBV13 and TRBJ2-2): AAGVIQSPRHLIKEKRETATLKCYPIPRHDTVYWYQQGPGQDPQFLISFYEKMQSDKGSIPDRFSAQQFSDYHSELNMSSLELGDSALYFCASSSPTSAGELFFGEGSRLTVL.

This CDR3 is CASSLIRGSYEQYF. The CDR3 region has the DNA TGTGCCAGCAGCCTCATTAGGGGCTCCTACGAGCAGTACTTC. The gene calls are TRBV2 and TRBJ2-7, with D possibly being TRBD1 (5 bases). V was clipped by 6 bases and J by 0 bases, with 12 bases between them. Germline CDR1 and CDR2: SNHLY and FYNNEI. This CDR3 region has 14 residues.

This clone was detected once. The V call is TRBV6-5, the J call TRBJ2-5; 7 nucleotides align to TRBD2. Germline values: CDR1 MNHEY, CDR2 SVGAGI. The CDR3 length is 14 residues. V lost 0 bases and J lost 4; bases outside the gene matches: 2. CDR3 nucleotide sequence: TGTGCCAGCAGTTACTCGTCTAGCGGAGAGACCCAGTACTTC. Its translation is CASSYSSSGETQYF.

The rearrangement joins TRBV29-1 to TRBJ2-3; no clear D. The length of the CDR3 is 15 residues. Germline V gene lookup returns CDR1 SQVTM and CDR2 ANQGSEA. V lost 6 bases, J lost 0 bases, and 16 bases lay in between. In DNA, the CDR3 is TGCAGCGTCGAGGCGGTATCTTCTAGCACAGATACGCAGTATTTT. This gives the protein CSVEAVSSSTDTQYF.

The chain recombines TRBV7-2 with TRBJ1-2; no clear D gene. This CDR3 spans 14 amino acids. The ends were cut back, 5 bases at V and 0 bases at J, with 10 bases in the middle. Germline V lookup: CDR1 SGHTA, CDR2 FQGNSA. The CDR3 coding sequence is TGTGCCAGCAGCCCGCCAAGAGCTAACTATGGCTACACCTTC. Its translation is CASSPPRANYGYTF.

This clone was seen a single time. This chain joins TRBV5-4 and TRBJ2-1, with D possibly being TRBD2 (6 bases). The CDR3 contains 16 residues. V lost 0 bases to trimming and J lost 0 bases, with 10 bases between them. Germline-derived CDR1 and CDR2 are SGHNT and YYREEE (reference sequence). In DNA form, the CDR3 reads TGTGCCAGCAGCTTGGATTTCGGGAGCTCCTACAATGAGCAGTTCTTC. Translated, it gives CASSLDFGSSYNEQFF.